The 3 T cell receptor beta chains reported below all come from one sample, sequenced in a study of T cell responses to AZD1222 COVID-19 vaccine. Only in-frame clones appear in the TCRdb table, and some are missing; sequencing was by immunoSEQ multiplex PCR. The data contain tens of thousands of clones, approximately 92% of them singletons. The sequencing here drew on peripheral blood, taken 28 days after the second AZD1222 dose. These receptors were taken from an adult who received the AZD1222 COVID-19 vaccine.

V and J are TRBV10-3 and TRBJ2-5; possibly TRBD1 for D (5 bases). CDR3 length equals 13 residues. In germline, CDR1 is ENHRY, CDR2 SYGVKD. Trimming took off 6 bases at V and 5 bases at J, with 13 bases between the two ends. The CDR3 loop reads CAIRPQVWETQYF. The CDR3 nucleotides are TGTGCCATCAGACCACAGGTTTGGGAGACCCAGTACTTC.

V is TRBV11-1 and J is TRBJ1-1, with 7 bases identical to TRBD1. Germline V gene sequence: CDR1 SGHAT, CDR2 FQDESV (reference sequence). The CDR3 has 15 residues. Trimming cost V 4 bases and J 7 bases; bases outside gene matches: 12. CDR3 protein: CASSSYAGTVFEAFF. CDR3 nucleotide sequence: TGTGCCAGCAGCTCCTATGCTGGGACAGTATTTGAAGCTTTCTTT.

The CDR3 region has the DNA TGTGCCAGCAGCCAATCAGCGGGGGGACTGTACGAGCAGTACTTC. As protein: CASSQSAGGLYEQYF. The gene calls are TRBV4-2 and TRBJ2-7; 9 nucleotides match TRBD2. CDR1 is LGHNA and CDR2 is YNFKEQ in the germline V gene. CDR3 size: 15 residues. J lost 4 bases, V lost 2 bases, and 6 bases had no gene match.